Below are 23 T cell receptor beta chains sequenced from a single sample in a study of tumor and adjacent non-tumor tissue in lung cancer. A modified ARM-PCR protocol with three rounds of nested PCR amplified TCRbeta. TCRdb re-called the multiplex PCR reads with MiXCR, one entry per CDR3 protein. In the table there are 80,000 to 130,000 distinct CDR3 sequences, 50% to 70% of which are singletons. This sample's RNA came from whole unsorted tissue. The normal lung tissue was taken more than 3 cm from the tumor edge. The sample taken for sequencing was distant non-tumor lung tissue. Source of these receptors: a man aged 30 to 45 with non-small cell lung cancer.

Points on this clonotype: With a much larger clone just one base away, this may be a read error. The DNA for the CDR3 is TGTACCAGCAGAAGTTTTCTGGACACCGGGGAGCTGTTTTTT. Translated, it gives CTSRSFLDTGELFF. The chain links TRBV12-3 or TRBV12-4 to TRBJ2-2; no clear D. The CDR3 runs 14 residues.

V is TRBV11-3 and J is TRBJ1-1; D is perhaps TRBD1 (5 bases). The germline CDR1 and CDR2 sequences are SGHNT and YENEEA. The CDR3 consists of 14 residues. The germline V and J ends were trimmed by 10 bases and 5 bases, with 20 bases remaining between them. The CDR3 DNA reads TGTGCCATCAACTTAGGGGTGGGAGATACTGAAGCTTTCTTT. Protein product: CAINLGVGDTEAFF.

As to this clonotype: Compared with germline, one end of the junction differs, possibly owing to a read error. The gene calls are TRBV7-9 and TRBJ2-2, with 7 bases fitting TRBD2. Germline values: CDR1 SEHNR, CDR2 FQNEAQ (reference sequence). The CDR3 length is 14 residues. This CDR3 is CASSLEGPSGELFF. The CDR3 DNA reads TGTGCCAGCAGCTTAGAAGGACCCAGCGGGGAACTGTTTTTT.

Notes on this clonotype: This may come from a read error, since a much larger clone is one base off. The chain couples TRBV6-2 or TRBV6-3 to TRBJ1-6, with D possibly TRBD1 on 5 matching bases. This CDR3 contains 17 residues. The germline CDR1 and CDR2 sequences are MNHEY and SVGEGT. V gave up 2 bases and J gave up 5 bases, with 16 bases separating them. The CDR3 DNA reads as TGTGCCAGCAGTTACCCGAGGGACGGGGCGGATAATTCACCCCTCCACTTT. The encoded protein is CASSYPRDGADNSPLHF.

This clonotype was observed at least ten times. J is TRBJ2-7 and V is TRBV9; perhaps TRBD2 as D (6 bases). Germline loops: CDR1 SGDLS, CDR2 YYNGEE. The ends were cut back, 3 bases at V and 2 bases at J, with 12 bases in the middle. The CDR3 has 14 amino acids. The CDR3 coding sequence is TGTGCCAGCAGCGCCGAGGGACTCACCTACGAGCAGTACTTC. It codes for CASSAEGLTYEQYF.

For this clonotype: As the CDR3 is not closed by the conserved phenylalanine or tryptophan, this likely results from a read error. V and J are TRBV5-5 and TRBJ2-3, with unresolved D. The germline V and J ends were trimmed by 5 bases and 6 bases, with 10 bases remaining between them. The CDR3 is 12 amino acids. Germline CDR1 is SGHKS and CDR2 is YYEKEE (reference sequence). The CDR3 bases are TGTGCCAGCAGATTGTCGCTGGATACGCAGTATTAT. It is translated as CASRLSLDTQYY.

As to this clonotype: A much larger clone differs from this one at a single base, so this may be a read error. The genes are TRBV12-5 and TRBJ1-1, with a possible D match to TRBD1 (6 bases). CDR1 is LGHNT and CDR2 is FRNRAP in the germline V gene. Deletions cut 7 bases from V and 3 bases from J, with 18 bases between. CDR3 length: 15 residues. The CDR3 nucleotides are TGTGCTAGTGCAACGCAGGGGACTGCGCACACTGAAGCTTTCTTT. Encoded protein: CASATQGTAHTEAFF.

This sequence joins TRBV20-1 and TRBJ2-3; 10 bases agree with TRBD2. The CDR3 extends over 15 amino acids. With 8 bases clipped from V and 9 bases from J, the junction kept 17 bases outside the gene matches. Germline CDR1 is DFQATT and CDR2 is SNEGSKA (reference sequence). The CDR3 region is CSIPQREGQGDTQYF. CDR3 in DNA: TGCAGTATTCCTCAGCGGGAGGGACAAGGAGACACGCAGTATTTT.

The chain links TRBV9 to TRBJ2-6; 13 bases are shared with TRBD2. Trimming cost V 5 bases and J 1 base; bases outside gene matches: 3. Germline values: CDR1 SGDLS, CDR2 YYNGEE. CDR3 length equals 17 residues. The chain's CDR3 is CASRGTSGKSGANVLTF. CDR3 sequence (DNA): TGTGCCAGCAGAGGGACTAGCGGGAAGTCTGGGGCCAACGTCCTGACTTTC.

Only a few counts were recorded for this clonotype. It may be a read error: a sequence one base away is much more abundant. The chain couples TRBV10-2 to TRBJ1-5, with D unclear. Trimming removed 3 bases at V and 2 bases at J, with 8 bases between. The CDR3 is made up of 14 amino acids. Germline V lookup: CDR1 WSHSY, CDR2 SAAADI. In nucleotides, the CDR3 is TGCGCCAGCAGTGACAGAAGTTGCAATCAGCCCCAGCATTTT. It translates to CASSDRSCNQPQHF.

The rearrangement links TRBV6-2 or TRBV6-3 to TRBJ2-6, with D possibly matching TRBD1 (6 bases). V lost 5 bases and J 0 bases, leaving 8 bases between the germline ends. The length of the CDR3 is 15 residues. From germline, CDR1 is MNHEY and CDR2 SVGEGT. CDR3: CASSRRGSGANVLTF. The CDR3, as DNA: TGTGCCAGCAGTCGCAGGGGCTCTGGGGCCAACGTCCTGACTTTC.

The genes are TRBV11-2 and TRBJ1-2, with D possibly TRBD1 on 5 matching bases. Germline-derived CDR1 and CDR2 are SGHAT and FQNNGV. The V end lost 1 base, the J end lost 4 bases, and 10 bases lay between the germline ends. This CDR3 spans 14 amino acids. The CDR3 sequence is CASSLVATVYGYTF. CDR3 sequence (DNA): TGTGCCAGCAGCTTAGTGGCGACAGTCTATGGCTACACCTTC.

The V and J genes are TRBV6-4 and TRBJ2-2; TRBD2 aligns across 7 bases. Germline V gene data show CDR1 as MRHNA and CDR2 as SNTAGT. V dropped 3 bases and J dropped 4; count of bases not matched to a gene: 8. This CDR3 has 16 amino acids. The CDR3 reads CASSESWEGSTGELFF. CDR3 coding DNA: TGTGCCAGCAGTGAGAGCTGGGAGGGCTCCACCGGGGAGCTGTTTTTT.

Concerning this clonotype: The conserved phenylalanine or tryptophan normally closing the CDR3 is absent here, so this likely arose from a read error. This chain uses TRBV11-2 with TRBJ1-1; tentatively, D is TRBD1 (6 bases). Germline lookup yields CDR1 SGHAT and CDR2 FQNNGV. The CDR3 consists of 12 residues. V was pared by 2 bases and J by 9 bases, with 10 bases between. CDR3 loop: CASSLRGGKAFL. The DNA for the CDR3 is TGTGCCAGCAGCTTAAGGGGGGGGAAAGCTTTCTTA.

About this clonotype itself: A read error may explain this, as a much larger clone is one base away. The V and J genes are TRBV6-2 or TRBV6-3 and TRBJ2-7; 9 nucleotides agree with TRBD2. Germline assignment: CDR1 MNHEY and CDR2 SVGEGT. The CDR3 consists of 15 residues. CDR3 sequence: CASSRTGGGAHERYF. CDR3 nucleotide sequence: TGTGCCAGCAGTCGGACTGGCGGGGGGGCCCACGAGCGGTACTTC.

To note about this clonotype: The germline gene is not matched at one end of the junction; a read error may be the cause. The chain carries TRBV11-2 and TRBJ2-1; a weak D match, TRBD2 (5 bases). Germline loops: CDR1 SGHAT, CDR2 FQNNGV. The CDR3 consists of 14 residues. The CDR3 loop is CVTHGVQSGNGQFF. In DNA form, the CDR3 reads TGTGTCACCCACGGGGTCCAGAGCGGCAATGGGCAGTTCTTC.

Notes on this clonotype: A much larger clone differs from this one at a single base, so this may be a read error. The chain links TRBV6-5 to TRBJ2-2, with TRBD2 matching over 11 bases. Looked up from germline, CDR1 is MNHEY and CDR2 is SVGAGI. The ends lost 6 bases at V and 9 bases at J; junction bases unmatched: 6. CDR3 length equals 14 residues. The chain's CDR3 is CASRGLAGGRELFF. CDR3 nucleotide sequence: TGTGCCAGCAGGGGGCTAGCGGGAGGCAGGGAGCTGTTTTTT.

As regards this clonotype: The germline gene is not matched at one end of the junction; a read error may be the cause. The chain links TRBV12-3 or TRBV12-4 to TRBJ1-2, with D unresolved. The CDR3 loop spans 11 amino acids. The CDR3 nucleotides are TGCGCCAGCAGTGTAAGGACTGGCTACAGCTTC. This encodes CASSVRTGYSF.

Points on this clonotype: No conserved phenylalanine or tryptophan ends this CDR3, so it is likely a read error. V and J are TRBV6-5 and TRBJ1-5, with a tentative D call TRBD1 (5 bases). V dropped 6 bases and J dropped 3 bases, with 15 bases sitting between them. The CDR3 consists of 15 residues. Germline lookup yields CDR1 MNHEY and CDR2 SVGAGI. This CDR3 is CASRKDKANNQPQHY. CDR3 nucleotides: TGTGCCAGCAGAAAGGACAAGGCCAACAATCAGCCCCAGCATTAT.

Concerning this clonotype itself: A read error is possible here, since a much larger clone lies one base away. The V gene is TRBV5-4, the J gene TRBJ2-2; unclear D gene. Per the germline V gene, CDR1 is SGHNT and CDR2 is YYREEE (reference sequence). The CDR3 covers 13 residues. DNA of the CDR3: TGTGCCAGCAGCTTGACAAACACCAGGGAGCTGTTTTTT. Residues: CASSLTNTRELFF.

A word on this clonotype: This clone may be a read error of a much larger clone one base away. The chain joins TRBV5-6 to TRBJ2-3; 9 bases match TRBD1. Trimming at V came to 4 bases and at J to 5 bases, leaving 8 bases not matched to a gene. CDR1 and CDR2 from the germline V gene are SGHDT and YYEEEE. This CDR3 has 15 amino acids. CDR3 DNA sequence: TGTGCCAGCAGCATATACGACAGGGGGGGAGATACGCAGTATTTT. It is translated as CASSIYDRGGDTQYF.

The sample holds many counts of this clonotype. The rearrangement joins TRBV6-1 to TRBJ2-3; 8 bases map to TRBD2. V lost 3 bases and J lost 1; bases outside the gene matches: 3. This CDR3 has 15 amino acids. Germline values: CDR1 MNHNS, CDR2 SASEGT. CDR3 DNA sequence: TGTGCCAGCAGTGAGGAAGCGGGAGGCACAGATACGCAGTATTTT. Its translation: CASSEEAGGTDTQYF.

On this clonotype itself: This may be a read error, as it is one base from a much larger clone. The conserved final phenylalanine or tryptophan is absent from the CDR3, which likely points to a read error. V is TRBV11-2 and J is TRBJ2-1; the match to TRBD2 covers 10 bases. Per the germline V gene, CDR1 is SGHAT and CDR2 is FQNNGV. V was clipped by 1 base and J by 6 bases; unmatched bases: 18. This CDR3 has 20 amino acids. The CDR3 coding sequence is TGTGCCAGCAGCTTAGGACAGTTCAGAGGCACTAGCGGGGTGGCCAATGAGCAGTTCCTC. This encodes CASSLGQFRGTSGVANEQFL.